Listed here are 22 T cell receptor beta chains from one sample, sequenced in a study of blood T cell repertoires in COVID-19. Assay used: immunoSEQ multiplex PCR; TCRdb lists only in-frame clones, some missing. The sample records fewer than 200,000 clones, 70% to 90% being singletons. The sequencing sample was made of peripheral blood. Receptors originate from a man aged 18 to 35 who had recovered from COVID-19.

This clone was counted only a few times. The chain couples TRBV20-1 to TRBJ2-1; D is undetermined. From germline, CDR1 is DFQATT and CDR2 SNEGSKA (reference sequence). The V end was cut by 8 bases, the J end by 2 bases, with 7 bases between. CDR3 length: 11 amino acids. The CDR3 loop reads CSILTYNEQFF. In nucleotides, the CDR3 is TGCAGTATCCTTACCTACAATGAGCAGTTCTTC.

This sequence joins TRBV7-3 and TRBJ2-1, with TRBD1 as a possible D gene (5 bases). Per germline, CDR1 SGHTA and CDR2 FQGTGA. There are 15 residues in the CDR3. Trimming removed 5 bases at V and 5 bases at J, with 16 bases between. CDR3 DNA: TGTGCCAGCAGCCCCCGGTGGGGCGGCAACAATGAGCAGTTCTTC. Its translation: CASSPRWGGNNEQFF.

This clone came up a few times. The chain employs TRBV7-2 and TRBJ2-7, with 7 nucleotides matching TRBD2. Germline assignment: CDR1 SGHTA and CDR2 FQGNSA. This CDR3 is 14 amino acids long. V shed 9 bases and J 1 base; nucleotides not matched to a gene: 9. The CDR3 bases are TGTGCCAGTCAGCAGCGGGACTCTTCCTACGAGCAGTACTTC. It translates to CASQQRDSSYEQYF.

This clone occurred a few times. The J gene is TRBJ1-1, the V gene TRBV19; 7 positions match TRBD1. V was pared by 1 base and J by 1 base, with 9 bases of the junction left unmatched. Germline V gene sequence: CDR1 LNHDA, CDR2 SQIVND (reference sequence). The CDR3 sequence is 17 residues long. CDR3 sequence (DNA): TGTGCCAGTAGTATAGGTCCCCGGACAGGATGGAACACTGAAGCTTTCTTT. Residues: CASSIGPRTGWNTEAFF.

This chain uses TRBV2 with TRBJ2-7; TRBD1 is a possible D gene (5 bases). V lost 1 base and J lost 7, with 11 bases in between. CDR3 length: 13 amino acids. Germline CDR1 is SNHLY and CDR2 is FYNNEI. The DNA of the CDR3 is TGTGCCAGCAGTGAAGGAAGGACACGTGAGCAGTACTTC. Protein product: CASSEGRTREQYF.

V usage is TRBV6-5 and J usage is TRBJ2-5; 7 bases are shared with TRBD2. The germline V gene encodes CDR1 MNHEY and CDR2 SVGAGI. The V segment lost 5 bases and the J segment 5 bases; nucleotides outside the gene matches: 11. CDR3 length: 15 residues. The CDR3 DNA reads as TGTGCCAGCAGTCCTTTGCAGGACGGGGGGGAGACCCAGTACTTC. Residues: CASSPLQDGGETQYF.

The chain couples TRBV5-1 to TRBJ2-7; the match to TRBD2 covers 7 bases. V was pared by 4 bases and J by 3 bases, with 7 bases of the junction left unmatched. This CDR3 has 14 amino acids. Germline V lookup: CDR1 SGHRS, CDR2 YFSETQ. For the CDR3, the DNA is TGCGCCAGCAGCGCGGATCTAGCGGTCTACGAGCAGTACTTC. Translated: CASSADLAVYEQYF.

The V gene is TRBV2, the J gene TRBJ2-1, with 11 bases matching TRBD2. Germline loops: CDR1 SNHLY, CDR2 FYNNEI. Losses at the gene ends were 5 bases for V and 5 bases for J; bases not matched to a gene: 5. The CDR3 is 15 residues long. The chain's CDR3 is CASSLAGGGNNEQFF. The CDR3 bases are TGTGCCAGCAGTCTAGCGGGAGGTGGGAACAATGAGCAGTTCTTC.

Only one count was recorded for this clone. This chain links TRBV6-2 or TRBV6-3 with TRBJ1-2, with 7 bases that match TRBD1. The CDR3 totals 19 residues. Germline loops: CDR1 MNHEY, CDR2 SVGEGT. V trimming: 0 bases; J trimming: 1 base; junction bases outside the gene matches: 14. The CDR3 loop reads CASSYSIRGTGTDNYGYTF. The CDR3 DNA sequence: TGTGCCAGCAGTTACTCGATCCGCGGTACCGGGACAGATAACTATGGCTACACCTTC.

With respect to this clone: Relative to the germline gene, one junction end is altered; a read error may explain this. The chain carries TRBV5-1 and TRBJ2-7; 7 bases are a match to TRBD2. CDR3 length equals 13 residues. Germline-derived CDR1 and CDR2 are SGHRS and YFSETQ. This CDR3 is CASSLGLTYEQYF. The CDR3 nucleotides read TGCGCCAGCAGTTTGGGACTAACCTACGAGCAGTACTTC.

This clone was found a few times. This chain uses TRBV4-3 with TRBJ2-2; no clear D. V was cut by 0 bases and J by 4 bases, with 21 bases left in between. Germline-derived CDR1 and CDR2 are LGHNA and YSLEER. This CDR3 is 19 amino acids long. For the CDR3, the DNA is TGCGCCAGCAGCCAAGACACTCTAACAGACGGTAGTCCCACCGGGGAGCTGTTTTTT. The encoded protein is CASSQDTLTDGSPTGELFF.

The chain joins TRBV28 to TRBJ2-7, with 14 positions matching TRBD2. The CDR3 spans 14 residues. Trimming at V came to 8 bases and at J to 5 bases, leaving 5 bases not matched to a gene. Per the germline V gene, CDR1 is MDHEN and CDR2 is SYDVKM. In nucleotides, the CDR3 is TGTGCCAGCCTGACTAGCGGGAGGGCCCACGAGCAGTACTTC. Translating gives CASLTSGRAHEQYF.

This clone was seen once. CDR3 region: CASRPPSSRDSYGYTF. The CDR3, as DNA: TGTGCCAGCAGACCACCCTCATCCCGGGACAGCTATGGCTACACCTTC. This chain uses TRBV28 with TRBJ1-2, with TRBD1 identical over 7 bases. V gave up 6 bases and J gave up 4 bases; unmatched junction bases: 14. Germline V gene sequence: CDR1 MDHEN, CDR2 SYDVKM. The CDR3 extends over 16 amino acids.

This chain connects TRBV5-4 to TRBJ1-2, with D maybe TRBD1 (6 bases). The CDR3 covers 15 residues. V dropped 3 bases and J dropped 0 bases, with 12 bases sitting between them. Germline V CDR1 and CDR2: SGHNT, YYREEE (reference sequence). CDR3: CASSYTQGSNYGYTF. The CDR3 DNA follows: TGTGCCAGCAGCTATACACAGGGTTCTAACTATGGCTACACCTTC.

This clone was observed a handful of times. V and J are TRBV9 and TRBJ1-1; 12 bases are shared with TRBD1. Germline values: CDR1 SGDLS, CDR2 YYNGEE. This CDR3 has 14 residues. Trimming at V came to 4 bases and at J to 11 bases, leaving 9 bases not matched to a gene. CDR3 region: CASSPQGQGALAFF. The CDR3 DNA sequence: TGTGCCAGCAGCCCCCAGGGACAGGGGGCACTCGCTTTCTTT. The full variable domain, with the rest looked up from reference TRBV9 and TRBJ1-1, is DSGVTQTPKHLITATGQRVTLRCSPRSGDLSVYWYQQSLDQGLQFLIQYYNGEERAKGNILERFSAQQFPDLHSELNLSSLELGDSALYFCASSPQGQGALAFFGQGTRLTVV.

The chain combines TRBV2 with TRBJ2-2; the D gene is possibly TRBD1 (6 bases). V lost 4 bases and J lost 2, with 14 bases in between. The CDR3 length is 16 residues. Germline-derived CDR1 and CDR2 are SNHLY and FYNNEI. Here the CDR3 reads CASSVYRTANTGELFF. The DNA for the CDR3 is TGTGCCAGCAGTGTTTATCGGACAGCTAACACCGGGGAGCTGTTTTTT.

This sequence joins TRBV6-5 and TRBJ2-7; D perhaps matches TRBD1 (5 bases). The CDR3 loop spans 15 amino acids. CDR1 and CDR2 (germline): MNHEY, SVGAGI. V was shortened by 7 bases and J by 5 bases, with 21 bases between the two germline ends. The chain's CDR3 is CASKIFLAGSNEQYF. CDR3 nucleotides: TGTGCCAGCAAAATATTTTTGGCAGGGTCTAACGAGCAGTACTTC.

V and J are TRBV7-8 and TRBJ1-1; TRBD1 aligns across 7 bases. This CDR3 is 13 amino acids long. Germline V CDR1 and CDR2: SGHVS, FQNEAQ. Trimming at V came to 6 bases and at J to 6 bases, leaving 7 bases not matched to a gene. CDR3 region: CASRPRGHSEAFF. The CDR3 DNA is TGTGCCAGCAGGCCGAGGGGGCACTCTGAAGCTTTCTTT. The variable domain in full, completed from reference TRBV7-8 and TRBJ1-1, reads GAGVSQSPRYKVAKRGQDVALRCDPISGHVSLFWYQQALGQGPEFLTYFQNEAQLDKSGLPSDRFFAERPEGSVSTLKIQRTQQEDSAVYLCASRPRGHSEAFFGQGTRLTVV.

The chain has TRBV6-2 or TRBV6-3 and TRBJ2-7; 7 nucleotides agree with TRBD2. Unmatched junction bases numbered 5, after V lost 6 bases and J lost 0 bases. There are 14 residues in the CDR3. The V gene's germline CDR1 is MNHEY and CDR2 SVGEGT. The chain's CDR3 is CASSQRGVSYEQYF. The CDR3 DNA is TGTGCCAGCAGCCAACGGGGGGTCTCCTACGAGCAGTACTTC.

The CDR3 nucleotides are TGCAGTGCTAGCGGGGTAAAGGCTTTCTTT. It codes for CSASGVKAFF. The chain employs TRBV20-1 and TRBJ1-1; unclear D gene. V lost 3 bases to trimming and J lost 11 bases, with 10 bases between them. CDR1 is DFQATT, CDR2 SNEGSKA, per germline (reference sequence). The CDR3 extends over 10 amino acids.

The rearrangement uses TRBV19 and TRBJ1-5, with TRBD1 identical over 9 bases. Per the germline V gene, CDR1 is LNHDA and CDR2 is SQIVND (reference sequence). V was pared by 5 bases and J by 3 bases, with 8 bases of the junction left unmatched. The CDR3 is made up of 16 amino acids. CDR3 loop: CASSAGQGLFNQPQHF. Written as DNA, the CDR3 is TGTGCCAGTAGTGCGGGACAGGGCCTCTTCAATCAGCCCCAGCATTTT. The full variable domain, its missing parts supplied by reference TRBV19 and TRBJ1-5, is DGGITQSPKYLFRKEGQNVTLSCEQNLNHDAMYWYRQDPGQGLRLIYYSQIVNDFQKGDIAEGYSVSREKKESFPLTVTSAQKNPTAFYLCASSAGQGLFNQPQHFGDGTRLSIL.

This clone was recorded only once. The CDR3 bases are TGCGCCAGCAGCCAAGGACAGGGGGGATACAATGAGCAGTTCTTC. Amino acids: CASSQGQGGYNEQFF. The chain has TRBV4-3 and TRBJ2-1, with 9 bases fitting TRBD1. This CDR3 has 15 amino acids. J was trimmed by 4 bases and V by 1 base; bases with no gene match: 2. Germline CDR1 reads LGHNA; CDR2 reads YSLEER.